The present TCR beta chain was sequenced within a study of cytomegalovirus exposure and HLA in healthy donors. Study-wide context: The early release's HLA-typed donors yielded approximately 81 million unique TCRs.

Broader study findings: Donors belonging to an Asian-associated ancestry cluster reportedly showed fewer N-insertions in productive TCRs than the roughly 700-donor mean, according to what a later analysis found. Accurate predictions that matched the HLA-A and HLA-B alleles of most subjects were reportedly made from TCR beta sequences.

Primers for the PCR totalled 60 Vbeta and 13 Jbeta. The method was immunoSEQ multiplex PCR; TCRdb's version includes in-frame clones alone and lacks a portion of them. The repertoire consists of 200,000 or so clones, with about 81% occurring once and the leading ten covering roughly 0.75%. Trimming removed 2 bases from V and 2 bases from J, with 10 bases in between. This CDR3 is 15 amino acids long. CDR1 and CDR2 from the germline V gene are MNHEY and SVGAGI. For this clone: The target antigen is unknown.

The specimen sequenced was PBMCs. The TCR originated in a woman under 30 in good health and CMV-seronegative. The J gene is TRBJ1-3, the V gene TRBV6-5; D remains ambiguous. As DNA, the CDR3 is TGTGCCAGCAGTTACCAACACGGGGCTGGAAACACCATATATTTT. Amino acid sequence: CASSYQHGAGNTIYF.